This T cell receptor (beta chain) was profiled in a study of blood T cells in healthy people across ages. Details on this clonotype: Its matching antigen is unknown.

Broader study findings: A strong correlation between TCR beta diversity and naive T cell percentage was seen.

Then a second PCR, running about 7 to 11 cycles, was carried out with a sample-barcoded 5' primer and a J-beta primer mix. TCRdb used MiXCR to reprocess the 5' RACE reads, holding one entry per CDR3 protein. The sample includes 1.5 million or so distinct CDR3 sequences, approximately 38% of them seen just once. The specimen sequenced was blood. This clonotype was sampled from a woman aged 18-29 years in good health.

The CDR3 DNA reads as TGTGCCAGCAGCGCTGGGCTACAGGGTACTTACAATGAGCAGTTCTTC. This sequence encodes CASSAGLQGTYNEQFF. V is TRBV9 and J is TRBJ2-1; D may be TRBD1 (6 bases). This CDR3 contains 16 residues. The germline CDR1 and CDR2 sequences are SGDLS and YYNGEE. Trimming removed 3 bases at V and 4 bases at J, with 17 bases between.